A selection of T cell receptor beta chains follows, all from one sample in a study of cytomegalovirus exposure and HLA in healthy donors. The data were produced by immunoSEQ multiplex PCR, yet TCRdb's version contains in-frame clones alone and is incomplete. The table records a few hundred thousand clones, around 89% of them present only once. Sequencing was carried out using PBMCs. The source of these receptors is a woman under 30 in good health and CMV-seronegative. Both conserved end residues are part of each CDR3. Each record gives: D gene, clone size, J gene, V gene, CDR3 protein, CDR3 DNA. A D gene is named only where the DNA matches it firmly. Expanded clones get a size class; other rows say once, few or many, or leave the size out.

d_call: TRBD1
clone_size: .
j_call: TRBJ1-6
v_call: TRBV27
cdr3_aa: CASSLGQGASYNSPLHF
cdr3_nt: TGTGCCAGCAGTTTAGGGCAGGGGGCCAGTTATAATTCACCCCTCCACTTT

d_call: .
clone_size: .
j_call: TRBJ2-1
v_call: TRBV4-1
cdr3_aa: CATRYGGREDEQFF
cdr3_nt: TGCGCCACTCGGTACGGGGGGCGCGAGGATGAGCAGTTCTTC

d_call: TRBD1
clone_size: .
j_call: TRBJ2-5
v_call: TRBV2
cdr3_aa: CASSGVGGGQETQYF
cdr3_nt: TGTGCCAGCAGTGGAGTAGGGGGCGGACAAGAGACCCAGTACTTC

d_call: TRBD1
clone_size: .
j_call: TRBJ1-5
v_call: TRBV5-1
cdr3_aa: CASSRTGDQPQHF
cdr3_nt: TGCGCCAGCAGCCGGACAGGGGATCAGCCCCAGCATTTT

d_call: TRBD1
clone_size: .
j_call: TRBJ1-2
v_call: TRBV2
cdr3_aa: CASRGIRTGVIYGYTF
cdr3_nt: TGTGCCAGCAGGGGGATTCGGACAGGGGTAATCTATGGCTACACCTTC

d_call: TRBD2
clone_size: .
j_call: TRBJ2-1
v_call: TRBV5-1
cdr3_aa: CASSWSFAGGTNEQFF
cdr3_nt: TGCGCCAGCAGCTGGTCTTTTGCGGGGGGAACCAATGAGCAGTTCTTC

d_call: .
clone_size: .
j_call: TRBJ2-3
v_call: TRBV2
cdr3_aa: CASISTAEGTTDTQYF
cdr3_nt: TGTGCCAGCATATCGACGGCGGAAGGAACCACAGATACGCAGTATTTT

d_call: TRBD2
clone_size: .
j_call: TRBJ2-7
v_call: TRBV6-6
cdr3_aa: CASSYSAGLEYEQYF
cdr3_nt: TGTGCCAGCAGTTACTCGGCGGGACTAGAGTACGAGCAGTACTTC

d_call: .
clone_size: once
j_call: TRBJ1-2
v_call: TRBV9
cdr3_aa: CASSVRGTNYGYTF
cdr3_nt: TGTGCCAGCAGCGTACGAGGTACTAACTATGGCTACACCTTC

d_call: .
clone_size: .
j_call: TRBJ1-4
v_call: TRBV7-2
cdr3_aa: CASSPTQWALSGAEEKLFF
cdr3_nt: TGTGCCAGCAGCCCAACTCAGTGGGCGTTATCAGGGGCGGAGGAAAAACTGTTTTTT

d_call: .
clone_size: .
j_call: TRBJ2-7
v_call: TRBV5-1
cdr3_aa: CASSPMFRGYEQYF
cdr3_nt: TGCGCCAGCAGCCCGATGTTTCGGGGCTACGAGCAGTACTTC

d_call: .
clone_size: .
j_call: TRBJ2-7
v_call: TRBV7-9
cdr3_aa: CASTPGSSYEQYF
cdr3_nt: TGTGCCAGCACCCCCGGGTCCTCCTACGAGCAGTACTTC

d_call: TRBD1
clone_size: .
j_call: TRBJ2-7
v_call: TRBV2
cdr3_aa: CASTPPGQGAYEQYF
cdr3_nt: TGTGCCAGCACTCCCCCGGGACAGGGGGCATACGAGCAGTACTTC

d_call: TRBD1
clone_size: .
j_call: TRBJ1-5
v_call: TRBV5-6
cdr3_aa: CASSLATGAAYSNQPQHF
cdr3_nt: TGTGCCAGCAGCTTAGCGACAGGGGCGGCGTATAGCAATCAGCCCCAGCATTTT

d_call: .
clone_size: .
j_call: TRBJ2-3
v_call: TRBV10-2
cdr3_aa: CASSETTGDTQYF
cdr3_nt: TGCGCCAGCAGTGAGACTACCGGGGATACGCAGTATTTT

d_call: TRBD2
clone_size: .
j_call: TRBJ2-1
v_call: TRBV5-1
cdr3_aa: CASSLSGTSGNEQFF
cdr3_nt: TGCGCCAGCTCCTTGTCCGGGACTAGCGGCAATGAGCAGTTCTTC

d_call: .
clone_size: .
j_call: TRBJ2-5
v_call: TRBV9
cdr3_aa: CASSIRDQETQYF
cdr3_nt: TGTGCCAGCAGCATCAGGGATCAAGAGACCCAGTACTTC

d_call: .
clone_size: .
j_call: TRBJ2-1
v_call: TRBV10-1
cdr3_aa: CASRDSWADEQFF
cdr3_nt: TGCGCCAGCAGGGACTCCTGGGCGGATGAGCAGTTCTTC

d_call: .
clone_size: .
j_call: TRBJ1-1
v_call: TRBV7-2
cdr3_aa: CASSLGPQGYTEAFF
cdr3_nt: TGTGCCAGCAGCTTAGGACCACAGGGCTACACTGAAGCTTTCTTT

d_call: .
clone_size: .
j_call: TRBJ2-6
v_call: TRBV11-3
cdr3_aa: CASSFSGSGANVLTF
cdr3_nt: TGTGCCAGCAGCTTTTCGGGGAGCGGGGCCAACGTCCTGACTTTC

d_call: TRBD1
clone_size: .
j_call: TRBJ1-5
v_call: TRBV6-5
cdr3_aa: CASSYSSRGQNQPQHF
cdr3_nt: TGTGCCAGCAGTTACTCGTCCAGGGGGCAGAATCAGCCCCAGCATTTT

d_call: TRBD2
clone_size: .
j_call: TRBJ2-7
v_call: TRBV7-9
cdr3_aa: CASSGKTSSEQYF
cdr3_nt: TGTGCCAGCAGCGGGAAGACTAGCTCCGAGCAGTACTTC